The clone carrying this TCR beta chain was observed at least ten times. Its antigen is currently unknown. Each TCR transcript was tagged with a 10-nucleotide random UMI during 5'RACE. TCRdb recomputed calls from the 5' RACE reads with MiXCR, one row per CDR3 protein. The sample shows tens of thousands of distinct CDR3 sequences, nearly 7.5% of them seen only once. This entry comes from a study of neurological immune-mediated disorders. Study outcomes and limitations: Subjects shared no identical expanded-clone CDR3 amino acid sequences, suggesting private TCR-beta repertoires in all groups. The greatest degree of TCR clonal expansion was observed in HTLV-1-associated myelopathy, with the lowest in multiple sclerosis, below that of healthy controls.

V dropped 4 bases and J dropped 7 bases, with 15 bases sitting between them. Germline-derived CDR1 and CDR2 are SGHTA and FQGTGA. The CDR3 loop spans 14 amino acids. V is TRBV7-3 and J is TRBJ2-3, with D unclear. This receptor was obtained from a woman in her forties in good health. Sequencing input: PBMCs. CDR3 region: CASSSSRTGHTQYF. CDR3 coding DNA: TGTGCCAGCAGCTCATCTCGGACCGGACATACGCAGTATTTT.